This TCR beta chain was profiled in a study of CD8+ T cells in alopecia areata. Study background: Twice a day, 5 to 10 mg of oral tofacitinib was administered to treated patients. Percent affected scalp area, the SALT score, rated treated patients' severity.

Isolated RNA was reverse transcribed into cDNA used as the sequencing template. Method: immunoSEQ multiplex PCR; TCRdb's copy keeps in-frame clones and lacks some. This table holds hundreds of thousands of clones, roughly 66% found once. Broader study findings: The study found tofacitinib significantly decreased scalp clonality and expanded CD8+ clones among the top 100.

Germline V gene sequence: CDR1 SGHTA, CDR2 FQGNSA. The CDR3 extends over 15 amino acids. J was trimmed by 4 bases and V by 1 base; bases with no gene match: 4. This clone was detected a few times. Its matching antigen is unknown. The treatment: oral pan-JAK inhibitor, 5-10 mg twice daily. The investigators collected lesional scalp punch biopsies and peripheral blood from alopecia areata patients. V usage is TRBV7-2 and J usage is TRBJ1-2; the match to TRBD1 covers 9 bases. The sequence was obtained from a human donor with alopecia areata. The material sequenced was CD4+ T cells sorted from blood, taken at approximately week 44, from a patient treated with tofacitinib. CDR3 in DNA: TGTGCCAGCAGCTTAGATAACAGGGGGCCCTATGGCTACACCTTC. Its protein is CASSLDNRGPYGYTF.